The next 5 T cell receptor beta chains were all read from a single sample in a study of cytotoxic CD8 clonotypes in ibrutinib-treated CLL. Sequenced by immunoSEQ multiplex PCR; TCRdb stores in-frame clones only, minus some. The repertoire holds around 310,000 clones, 80% seen once, with over 5% in the top ten. This specimen consisted of PBMCs, obtained before ibrutinib treatment. The receptors here all came from a human donor with chronic lymphocytic leukemia.

The rearrangement joins TRBV4-1 to TRBJ1-2; D not certain. The V end lost 0 bases, the J end lost 0 bases, and 8 bases lay between the germline ends. The germline V gene encodes CDR1 MGHRA and CDR2 YSYEKL. The CDR3 contains 15 residues. The CDR3, as DNA: TGCGCCAGCAGCCAAGATCGATCAACTAACTATGGCTACACCTTC. Residues: CASSQDRSTNYGYTF.

This clone was seen more than once but under ten times. The chain has TRBV7-8 and TRBJ2-1; D perhaps matches TRBD2 (6 bases). From germline, CDR1 is SGHVS and CDR2 FQNEAQ. This CDR3 contains 11 residues. The V and J ends lost 4 bases and 14 bases respectively, with 12 bases between them. The CDR3 loop reads CASSSGTSEFF. In DNA, the CDR3 is TGTGCCAGCAGCTCCGGGACTTCGGAGTTCTTC.

The chain recombines TRBV29-1 with TRBJ2-7, with D possibly matching TRBD1 (5 bases). V shed 4 bases and J shed 6 bases, with 16 bases lying between them. Per the germline V gene, CDR1 is SQVTM and CDR2 is ANQGSEA. The CDR3 runs to 13 residues. CDR3 nucleotides: TGCAGCGTTGTATTTGACAGACGTCGCGAGCAGTACTTC. Encoded protein: CSVVFDRRREQYF.

The rearrangement links TRBV7-2 to TRBJ2-3; maybe TRBD2 (5 bases). This CDR3 contains 15 residues. Germline lookup yields CDR1 SGHTA and CDR2 FQGNSA. V lost 0 bases, J lost 5 bases, and 12 bases lay in between. CDR3 protein: CASSLAASRGDTQYF. CDR3 in DNA: TGTGCCAGCAGCTTAGCGGCTAGCAGAGGAGATACGCAGTATTTT.

The V call is TRBV29-1, the J call TRBJ2-1, with 7 positions matching TRBD2. This CDR3 comprises 14 residues. V shed 3 bases, J shed 9 bases, and the junction held 11 bases outside the gene matches. Germline CDR1 reads SQVTM; CDR2 reads ANQGSEA. The DNA for the CDR3 is TGCAGCGTTGATCTCGGACTAGGTGGTAGTGAGCAGTTCTTC. This sequence encodes CSVDLGLGGSEQFF.